This passage covers 20 T cell receptor beta chains from one sample sequenced in a study of beta chain features in type 1 diabetes. Whole-study results and caveats: Among all four CD4+ subsets, Type 1 diabetes patients had TCRB CDR3s that were moderately but significantly shorter.

TCRB transcripts that were expressed got sequenced, as all of the isolated RNA had been reverse transcribed. Using immunoSEQ multiplex PCR, the repertoire was profiled, and TCRdb retains in-frame clones only, with some absent. The repertoire consists of roughly 150,000 clones, with about 7.8% occurring once and the leading ten covering approximately 0.87%. Their cognate antigens are unknown. Source material: central memory CD4+ T cells from blood. The receptors here all came from a woman aged 35 to 49 with type 1 diabetes.

The chain links TRBV7-2 to TRBJ2-7; no clear D. Per germline, CDR1 SGHTA and CDR2 FQGNSA. The CDR3 runs to 14 residues. Between the trimmed V and J ends, which lost 3 bases and 4 bases, there was a span of 13 bases. CDR3 DNA sequence: TGTGCCAGCAGCTTGAGTGTAGAACCTTACGAGCAGTACTTC. This sequence encodes CASSLSVEPYEQYF.

This clone was seen repeatedly, ten times or more. The V call is TRBV5-4, the J call TRBJ2-2; 10 nucleotides align to TRBD2. With V trimmed by 4 bases and J by 5 bases, 5 bases remained unmatched. The length of the CDR3 is 15 residues. Germline CDR1 and CDR2: SGHNT and YYREEE (reference sequence). CDR3 nucleotide sequence: TGTGCCAGCAGCCCGGGACTAGCGTTAACCGGGGAGCTGTTTTTT. Its protein product is CASSPGLALTGELFF. Looking up the rest from reference TRBV5-4 and TRBJ2-2 gives the full variable domain: ETGVTQSPTHLIKTRGQQVTLRCSSQSGHNTVSWYQQALGQGPQFIFQYYREEENGRGNFPPRFSGLQFPNYSSELNVNALELDDSALYLCASSPGLALTGELFFGEGSRLTVL.

CDR3 amino acids: CASSVEPGGLNYGYTF. The DNA of the CDR3 is TGTGCCAGCAGCGTAGAACCCGGGGGGCTTAACTATGGCTACACCTTC. The genes are TRBV9 and TRBJ1-2; possibly TRBD1 for D (6 bases). Deletions cut 0 bases from V and 1 base from J, with 13 bases between. The CDR3 runs to 16 residues. Germline CDR1 and CDR2: SGDLS and YYNGEE.

This clone came up many times. DNA of the CDR3: TGTGCCAGCAGTTATCCAGGGCGGTACGAGCAGTACTTC. Encoded protein: CASSYPGRYEQYF. The gene calls are TRBV28 and TRBJ2-7; possible D gene TRBD1, 5 bases. The ends were cut back, 4 bases at V and 4 bases at J, with 11 bases in the middle. This CDR3 spans 13 amino acids. Germline V gene sequence: CDR1 MDHEN, CDR2 SYDVKM.

There are a few counts of this clone. The V call is TRBV4-2, the J call TRBJ1-2, with 10 nucleotides matching TRBD1. Germline lookup yields CDR1 LGHNA and CDR2 YNFKEQ. CDR3 length equals 18 residues. The V segment lost 0 bases and the J segment 5 bases; nucleotides outside the gene matches: 12. In DNA form, the CDR3 reads TGTGCCAGCAGCCAAGAGGGCGGGACAGGGGCCCTGAGGTATGGCTACACCTTC. Protein sequence: CASSQEGGTGALRYGYTF.

The chain couples TRBV5-4 to TRBJ2-7; 9 bases are a match to TRBD1. After removal of 0 bases from V and 6 bases from J, the junction contained 4 bases not matched to a gene. Germline CDR1 is SGHNT and CDR2 is YYREEE (reference sequence). The CDR3 is 14 amino acids. This CDR3 is CASSLGDRGSEQYF. As DNA, the CDR3 is TGTGCCAGCAGCTTGGGTGACAGGGGGAGCGAGCAGTACTTC.

This clone was picked up a small number of times. The CDR3 DNA follows: TGCGCCAGCAGCTTGTTGCGGATAATGAACACTGAAGCTTTCTTT. Protein product: CASSLLRIMNTEAFF. The chain carries TRBV5-1 and TRBJ1-1; unclear D gene. Per the germline V gene, CDR1 is SGHRS and CDR2 is YFSETQ. Trimming pared 1 base from V and 0 bases from J, leaving 10 bases between. CDR3 size: 15 residues.

This clone was recorded a few times. This rearrangement joins TRBV2 to TRBJ2-4; weak D call: TRBD1 (5 bases). This CDR3 spans 11 amino acids. Between the trimmed V and J ends, which lost 6 bases and 11 bases, there was a span of 11 bases. From germline, CDR1 is SNHLY and CDR2 FYNNEI. This chain's CDR3 is CASRLTVLQYF. The CDR3 DNA follows: TGTGCCAGCAGATTGACAGTACTTCAGTACTTC. Variable domain in full (rest from reference TRBV2 and TRBJ2-4): EPEVTQTPSHQVTQMGQEVILRCVPISNHLYFYWYRQILGQKVEFLVSFYNNEISEKSEIFDDQFSVERPDGSNFTLKIRSTKLEDSAMYFCASRLTVLQYFGAGTRLSVL.

This clone was seen a handful of times. The chain carries TRBV18 and TRBJ1-5, with no clear D. Trimming removed 2 bases at V and 2 bases at J, with 10 bases between. The CDR3 is 15 residues long. Germline CDR1 KGHSH, CDR2 LQKENI. The CDR3 sequence: CASSPFGEGNQPQHF. The CDR3 DNA is TGTGCCAGCTCACCATTCGGCGAGGGCAATCAGCCCCAGCATTTT.

In its sample, this clone was seen a few times. This chain uses TRBV5-6 with TRBJ1-2; no firm D call. Trimming took 2 bases from V and 4 from J, leaving 15 bases between them. CDR1 and CDR2 (germline): SGHDT, YYEEEE. The CDR3 covers 15 residues. CDR3 bases: TGTGCCAGCAGCTTCCGGAGGACGGCCTCCTATGGCTACACCTTC. It encodes CASSFRRTASYGYTF. Full variable domain (missing parts from reference TRBV5-6 and TRBJ1-2): DAGVTQSPTHLIKTRGQQVTLRCSPKSGHDTVSWYQQALGQGPQFIFQYYEEEERQRGNFPDRFSGHQFPNYSSELNVNALLLGDSALYLCASSFRRTASYGYTFGSGTRLTVV.

V and J are TRBV7-9 and TRBJ1-1; 8 positions agree with TRBD1. Trimming took 3 bases from V and 7 from J; bases not matched to a gene: 4. The germline CDR1 and CDR2 sequences are SEHNR and FQNEAQ (reference sequence). The CDR3 sequence is 13 residues long. The CDR3 spells CASSFLGQGEAFF. DNA for the CDR3: TGTGCCAGCAGCTTTCTAGGACAGGGTGAAGCTTTCTTT. Full variable domain (remainder filled in from reference TRBV7-9 and TRBJ1-1): DTGVSQNPRHKITKRGQNVTFRCDPISEHNRLYWYRQTLGQGPEFLTYFQNEAQLEKSRLLSDRFSAERPKGSFSTLEIQRTEQGDSAMYLCASSFLGQGEAFFGQGTRLTVV.

Remarks on this clone: The missing conserved phenylalanine or tryptophan at the end of this CDR3 makes a read error likely. Because the CDR3's place on the DNA is in doubt, the DNA is left out and the CDR3 is given as listed by TCRdb. The CDR3 here is CTSSLAGQGG. The V gene is TRBV1, the J gene TRBJ1-1; TRBD1, the D gene given by the table, was not confirmed from the DNA. TRBV1 is marked as a pseudogene. Counting both end residues, the CDR3 totals 10 amino acids.

CDR3 nucleotides: TGTGCCAGCTCACCACGGCAAACCGGGACAGGGTTCAATGAGCAGTTCTTC. This translates into CASSPRQTGTGFNEQFF. The V gene is TRBV18, the J gene TRBJ2-1, with TRBD1 matching 9 bases. With V trimmed by 1 base and J by 6 bases, 10 bases remained unmatched. The germline V gene has CDR1 KGHSH and CDR2 LQKENI. The CDR3 has 17 amino acids.

V gene TRBV20-1 combines with J gene TRBJ1-1; D is uncertain. The germline V gene encodes CDR1 DFQATT and CDR2 SNEGSKA (reference sequence). The CDR3 extends over 11 amino acids. Deletions cut 4 bases from V and 0 bases from J, with 3 bases between. The CDR3 DNA is TGCAGTGCTATTATGAACACTGAAGCTTTCTTT. The encoded protein is CSAIMNTEAFF.

The V and J genes are TRBV7-3 and TRBJ2-7, with 7 bases fitting TRBD1. Germline trimming cut 1 base from V and 7 bases from J; bases unmatched to any gene: 4. CDR3 length: 13 amino acids. Germline V gives CDR1 SGHTA, CDR2 FQGTGA. The CDR3 loop reads CASSLRDREEQYF. CDR3 coding DNA: TGTGCCAGCAGCTTAAGGGACAGAGAAGAGCAGTACTTC.

The table lists this clone with a few counts. CDR3 bases: TGTGCCAGCAGCTTAGGAAGGGGGCGAGCCGGGGAGCTGTTTTTT. Its translation is CASSLGRGRAGELFF. The chain is built from TRBV11-3 and TRBJ2-2; TRBD1 matches 7 bases. With 1 base clipped from V and 6 bases from J, the junction kept 5 bases outside the gene matches. Germline V CDR1 and CDR2: SGHNT, YENEEA. The CDR3 totals 15 residues.

This clone has only a few counts. The chain uses TRBV6-5 and TRBJ2-3, with a weak D call TRBD1 (6 bases). CDR1 and CDR2 from the germline V gene are MNHEY and SVGAGI. CDR3 length equals 15 residues. V gave up 0 bases and J gave up 2 bases, with 9 bases separating them. CDR3 nucleotides: TGTGCCAGCAGTTACTCAGGGGGTCCCACAGATACGCAGTATTTT. Amino acids: CASSYSGGPTDTQYF.

J is TRBJ2-7 and V is TRBV15; TRBD1 aligns across 7 bases. This CDR3 has 15 amino acids. After removal of 1 base from V and 6 bases from J, the junction contained 9 bases not matched to a gene. Germline-derived CDR1 and CDR2 are LNHNV and YYDKDF (reference sequence). The CDR3 region is CATSRVRTGEREQYF. The DNA of the CDR3 is TGTGCCACCAGCAGAGTGAGAACAGGGGAACGCGAGCAGTACTTC. The full variable domain, in which reference TRBV15 and TRBJ2-7 provide the parts outside the CDR3, is DAMVIQNPRYQVTQFGKPVTLSCSQTLNHNVMYWYQQKSSQAPKLLFHYYDKDFNNEADTPDNFQSRRPNTSFCFLDIRSPGLGDTAMYLCATSRVRTGEREQYFGPGTRLTVT.

The J gene is TRBJ1-5, the V gene TRBV4-2, with D perhaps TRBD1 (5 bases). The CDR3 covers 15 residues. From germline, CDR1 is LGHNA and CDR2 YNFKEQ. The V and J ends lost 5 bases and 0 bases respectively, with 11 bases between them. In DNA, the CDR3 is TGTGCCAGCAGCGACAGTCCGTTTAGCAATCAGCCCCAGCATTTT. Translated: CASSDSPFSNQPQHF.

This clone was detected a few times. V usage is TRBV7-8 and J usage is TRBJ2-3; perhaps TRBD2 as D (5 bases). Germline CDR1 reads SGHVS; CDR2 reads FQNEAQ. The CDR3 covers 13 residues. V was clipped by 5 bases and J by 6 bases, with 12 bases between them. The CDR3 nucleotides are TGTGCCAGCAGCCCGGGAATGAGGGATACGCAGTATTTT. It is translated as CASSPGMRDTQYF.